In its sample, the clone carrying this TCR beta chain was seen once. Its antigen is currently unknown. In the source study's methods: Junction-only sequences without quality scores came from ImmunoSEQ, so filtering differed. The assay was immunoSEQ multiplex PCR, and TCRdb's table has in-frame clones only and misses some. From that table come the V and J calls and clone size; the DNA was used to work out D and trimming. This table has about 680,000 clones, about 90% appearing once. The sample is drawn from a study of shared clonotypes between healthy human individuals. Findings and caveats of the study: Sharing across four donors was highest in naive CD4 (approximately 5%) and lowest in memory CD8 (approximately 0.4%). Only blood underwent sampling, and tissue repertoires likely differ.

Germline V CDR1 and CDR2: PRHDT, FYEKMQ (reference sequence). The germline V and J ends were trimmed by 7 bases and 3 bases, with 15 bases remaining between them. The CDR3 length is 14 residues. Naive CD8 cells, CD45RO-negative and positively selected for CCR7, excluded terminally differentiated effector memory CD45RA+ cells. The study drew its donors from healthy HIV-negative adults without recent acute infections or vaccinations. The V and J genes are TRBV13 and TRBJ1-2; D is perhaps TRBD1 (5 bases). The TCR was taken from a man aged 25 to 40 in good health. The sample was naive CD8+ T cells sorted from blood. The CDR3 here is CASTSGGGDYGYTF. The DNA of the CDR3 is TGTGCCAGCACCTCCGGCGGGGGGGACTATGGCTACACCTTC.